This record looks at one TCR beta chain sequence and its context. It has no known antigen specificity. Base quality data are lacking; no much larger clone is found one base away. This specimen's time point label, per the study, means: baseline, week 1 (first vaccination visit). The treatment or condition label of this sample denotes: pre-vaccination baseline after standard-of-care therapy. Donors had newly diagnosed WHO grade 3 or 4 IDH1-mutant astrocytomas with loss of nuclear ATRX. The samples were drawn from NOA16, a multicentre, single-arm, open-label phase I trial in Germany that tested a mutant IDH1 peptide vaccine in humans for the first time. For immunogenicity testing, the blood drawn at visit V03 was used as the baseline sample. Genomic DNA for TCRB sequencing was isolated from EDTA blood with the DNeasy Blood and Tissue Kit. The method behind the library was the immunoSEQ multiplex PCR assay. Rearranged TCR beta chain sequences were amplified with the hsTCRB Kit following the manufacturer's protocol. An Illumina MiSeq was used to sequence the TCRB libraries. The published analysis was carried out like this. The kit vendor's proprietary platform handled demultiplexing, trimming and gene mapping. Here the immuneACCESS table is served through TCRdb, limited to in-frame sequences with V and J called. Missing clones are a known gap in these copies; in checked studies unresolved V genes cover under half, and the rest lacks a known reason. For V, J and clone size, that table is used; D and trimming come from the DNA. The sample table shows tens of thousands of clones, and 80% to 95% are seen once. In total, the top ten clones hold over 2.5% of the sample.

Based on the germline V gene, the CDR1 and CDR2 sequences are MDHEN and SYDVKM. There are 12 amino acids in the CDR3, from cysteine to phenylalanine inclusive. The retained sequence is limited to the CDR3, 36 bases, with the frame set at the first base. The trim is 3 bases for V and 5 bases for J, with a gap of 7 bases between the germline ends. This specimen belongs to a study of a mutant IDH1 vaccine in newly diagnosed glioma (dated by TCRdb to the early 2020s). Notes on the research overall: The 32 treated patients were approximately 62% male and roughly 40% female, with a mean age of around 40 years. Prior to enrollment, standard therapy consisting of radiotherapy alone, temozolomide alone, or radiochemotherapy with temozolomide had been administered to patients, with the combination being received by most patients. For exploratory analyses, longitudinal TCRB deep sequencing was carried out in around 26 treated patients wherever samples were available. Six visits were used for peripheral blood collection: V03 (baseline), V05, V07, V10, V12 and V13.

Broader findings and caveats from the paper: Immune responses induced by the vaccine were seen in roughly 95% of patients across multiple MHC alleles. Selection of PBMC samples for TCRB deep sequencing was based on availability. No apparent relationship was observed between pseudoprogression and alterations in the top peripheral T cell clonotypes detected by TCRB sequencing. According to the authors, sample limitations meant that analyses of patient blood samples could not be reproduced.

The sequence links TRBV28 to TRBJ1-2; the D gene identity is not certain. This specimen consisted of PBMCs, obtained from a glioma patient treated with radiotherapy, temozolomide or both. The source is a man aged 45 to 65 with glioma. The sequence in DNA is TGTGCCAGCAGTTTGGAGGGATATGGCTACACCTTC. Translated, it reads CASSLEGYGYTF.